The 9 T cell receptor beta chains reported below all come from one sample, sequenced in a study of blood T cell repertoires in COVID-19. Data came from immunoSEQ multiplex PCR; TCRdb stores just in-frame clones and leaves some out. The table records 190,000 or so clones, 82% of them present only once. Sequences were obtained from PBMCs or T cells enriched from blood (not recorded which). Source of these receptors: a man aged 40-49 years who had recovered from COVID-19.

This chain connects TRBV6-5 to TRBJ2-7; TRBD2 is a possible D gene (5 bases). The CDR3 covers 15 residues. Trimming removed 5 bases from V and 2 bases from J, with 16 bases in between. Germline loops: CDR1 MNHEY, CDR2 SVGAGI. CDR3 nucleotides: TGTGCCAGCAGTACAGAGCGGAGACCCCCCTACGAGCAGTACTTC. Its protein product is CASSTERRPPYEQYF.

This clone occurred a few times. The V and J genes are TRBV5-1 and TRBJ1-2, with D maybe TRBD1 (5 bases). V shed 3 bases and J shed 8 bases, with 14 bases lying between them. CDR1 and CDR2 from the germline V gene are SGHRS and YFSETQ. The CDR3 loop spans 13 amino acids. This CDR3 reads CASSSEGGTGYTF. The CDR3, as DNA: TGCGCCAGCAGCTCGGAGGGAGGGACCGGCTACACCTTC.

The V and J genes are TRBV12-3 or TRBV12-4 and TRBJ1-1; perhaps TRBD1 as D (5 bases). V was pared by 6 bases and J by 11 bases, with 19 bases between. CDR3 length equals 13 residues. CDR3 sequence (DNA): TGTGCCAGCAGGGAGAGGGGACTATTCGAGGCTTTCTTT. This codes for CASRERGLFEAFF.

The rearrangement joins TRBV9 to TRBJ2-2, with 8 bases that match TRBD2. J was trimmed by 6 bases and V by 2 bases; bases with no gene match: 12. There are 17 residues in the CDR3. Germline V gene sequence: CDR1 SGDLS, CDR2 YYNGEE. CDR3 amino acids: CASSVLSAGDGAGELFF. For the CDR3, the DNA is TGTGCCAGCAGCGTTCTATCAGCGGGAGACGGGGCCGGGGAGCTGTTTTTT.

This clone was counted at least ten times. This chain links TRBV5-8 with TRBJ2-5; D not certain. Germline V gene data show CDR1 as SGHTS and CDR2 as YDEGEE. V shed 2 bases and J shed 4 bases, with 9 bases lying between them. CDR3 length: 13 amino acids. The CDR3: CASSFGGAETQYF. The DNA for the CDR3 is TGTGCCAGCAGCTTTGGTGGAGCAGAGACCCAGTACTTC.

The rearrangement links TRBV5-4 to TRBJ2-7; 12 bases are shared with TRBD2. V dropped 4 bases and J dropped 4; count of bases not matched to a gene: 9. Germline V gives CDR1 SGHNT, CDR2 YYREEE (reference sequence). The CDR3 covers 16 residues. CDR3 sequence (DNA): TGTGCCAGCAGCCATACCCGAGGACTAGCGGGGTACGAGCAGTACGTC. Translating gives CASSHTRGLAGYEQYV.

In DNA, the CDR3 is TGTGCCAGCAGCCCCGGGACAACCACTGAAGCTTTCTTT. Amino acid sequence: CASSPGTTTEAFF. V and J are TRBV5-6 and TRBJ1-1; D may be TRBD1 (6 bases). Germline loops: CDR1 SGHDT, CDR2 YYEEEE. CDR3 length: 13 residues. Trimming cost V 4 bases and J 4 bases, with 11 bases left between them.

V gene TRBV2 combines with J gene TRBJ1-1; D gene unclear. Trimming left V 4 bases short and J 5 bases short, with 5 bases between. The CDR3 length is 11 residues. Germline V gene data show CDR1 as SNHLY and CDR2 as FYNNEI. This chain's CDR3 is CASSAHTEAFF. CDR3 DNA sequence: TGTGCCAGCAGTGCCCATACTGAAGCTTTCTTT.

The chain employs TRBV24-1 and TRBJ2-3; D uncertain. V lost 2 bases, J lost 11 bases, and 10 bases lay in between. CDR1 and CDR2 from the germline V gene are KGHDR and SFDVKD. The CDR3 extends over 12 amino acids. The CDR3 reads CATSDSLAEQYF. The CDR3 DNA reads TGTGCCACCAGTGATTCCTTAGCTGAGCAGTATTTT.